Each of the 27 T cell receptor beta chains below was sequenced from the same sample in a study of HIV-infected children after antiretroviral therapy interruption. As to treatment: PENTA 11 planned treatment interruption arm or continuous ART arm. Unique molecular identifiers were included in an RNA-based 3' RACE TCR library. From the 3' RACE reads, TCRdb called clonotypes with MiXCR, one entry per CDR3 protein. The sample lists about 46,000 distinct CDR3 sequences, 3.5% to 5% occurring once. The starting material was CD45RA+ CD4+ T cells from PBMCs, pooled from several time points, obtained from a donor given antiretroviral therapy, either interrupted or continuous. Subset described: naive CD4+ CD45RA+ CD45RO- T cells. The receptors stem from a pool of human donors with HIV.

This clonotype was observed at least ten times. This chain uses TRBV7-6 with TRBJ2-7; unclear D gene. Trimming removed 2 bases from V and 2 bases from J, with 10 bases in between. Germline V gene data show CDR1 as SGHVS and CDR2 as FNYEAQ. This CDR3 is built from 14 residues. This chain's CDR3 is CASSLTQRTYEQYF. For the CDR3, the DNA is TGTGCCAGCAGCTTAACGCAAAGAACCTACGAGCAGTACTTC.

This rearrangement joins TRBV12-3 or TRBV12-4 to TRBJ2-7, with D possibly matching TRBD1 (6 bases). The germline V and J ends were trimmed by 1 base and 12 bases, with 10 bases remaining between them. The CDR3 covers 11 residues. CDR3 loop: CASSLGGPRYF. The CDR3 nucleotides are TGTGCCAGCAGTTTAGGGGGGCCGCGGTACTTC.

The chain combines TRBV6-6 with TRBJ1-1; weak D call: TRBD1 (5 bases). V was cut by 0 bases and J by 3 bases, with 17 bases left in between. CDR1 is MNHNY and CDR2 is SVGAGI in the germline V gene (reference sequence). There are 17 residues in the CDR3. In nucleotides, the CDR3 is TGTGCCAGCAGTTACTCTATACCAGTCAGGGCGGACACTGAAGCTTTCTTT. Protein: CASSYSIPVRADTEAFF.

This clonotype was picked up a small number of times. The chain carries TRBV5-1 and TRBJ2-3; D is ambiguous. Germline V lookup: CDR1 SGHRS, CDR2 YFSETQ. V gave up 0 bases and J gave up 1 base, with 6 bases separating them. This CDR3 region has 14 residues. The CDR3 DNA reads as TGCGCCAGCAGCTTGGACAAAGGCACAGATACGCAGTATTTT. This codes for CASSLDKGTDTQYF.

This clonotype was counted at least ten times. The V gene is TRBV2, the J gene TRBJ1-5; unclear D gene. The germline V and J ends were trimmed by 4 bases and 3 bases, with 13 bases remaining between them. CDR3 length: 15 amino acids. In germline, CDR1 is SNHLY, CDR2 FYNNEI. CDR3 DNA sequence: TGTGCCAGCAGTGTTGAATTAATAAACAATCAGCCCCAGCATTTT. Protein: CASSVELINNQPQHF.

The chain has TRBV19 and TRBJ1-2; D gene unclear. Germline V gene sequence: CDR1 LNHDA, CDR2 SQIVND (reference sequence). CDR3 size: 15 residues. The V end was cut by 6 bases, the J end by 4 bases, with 18 bases between. This chain's CDR3 is CASRINGGFGYGYTF. CDR3 nucleotides: TGTGCCAGTAGGATAAATGGAGGGTTTGGCTATGGCTACACCTTC.

At least ten counts were recorded for this clonotype. The V and J genes are TRBV19 and TRBJ1-2, with a weak D call TRBD1 (5 bases). CDR1 and CDR2 from the germline V gene are LNHDA and SQIVND (reference sequence). This CDR3 spans 15 amino acids. V shed 5 bases and J shed 6 bases, with 19 bases lying between them. CDR3 nucleotide sequence: TGTGCCAGTAGTCACTCTAGCAGGGTCTTAGATGGCTACACCTTC. This gives the protein CASSHSSRVLDGYTF.

This clonotype was seen many times. This chain links TRBV19 with TRBJ1-1; D is unclear. From germline, CDR1 is LNHDA and CDR2 SQIVND (reference sequence). The CDR3 is 13 residues long. V lost 3 bases and J lost 4, with 9 bases in between. The CDR3 sequence is CASSMGLVTEAFF. The CDR3 bases are TGTGCCAGTAGTATGGGGTTGGTCACTGAAGCTTTCTTT.

This clonotype was counted at least ten times. The rearrangement joins TRBV3-1 to TRBJ1-5, with a possible D match to TRBD1 (5 bases). Germline V gives CDR1 LGHDT, CDR2 YNNKEL (reference sequence). Between the trimmed V and J ends, which lost 3 bases and 7 bases, there was a span of 13 bases. The CDR3 totals 14 residues. CDR3 loop: CASSQTDLDQPQHF. CDR3 nucleotide sequence: TGTGCCAGCAGCCAGACAGATTTGGACCAGCCCCAGCATTTT. The whole variable domain, remainder taken from reference TRBV3-1 and TRBJ1-5, is DTAVSQTPKYLVTQMGNDKSIKCEQNLGHDTMYWYKQDSKKFLKIMFSYNNKELIINETVPNRFSPKSPDKAHLNLHINSLELGDSAVYFCASSQTDLDQPQHFGDGTRLSIL.

Many counts were recorded for this clonotype. The chain has TRBV7-2 and TRBJ2-3, with TRBD2 matching 9 bases. CDR1 SGHTA and CDR2 FQGNSA come from the germline V gene. This CDR3 comprises 14 residues. Trimming at V came to 7 bases and at J to 8 bases, leaving 10 bases not matched to a gene. The CDR3 DNA sequence: TGTGCCAGCATCGAAAGACTAGCGGAGACTACGCAGTATTTT. This codes for CASIERLAETTQYF.

In its sample, this clonotype was seen many times. The J gene is TRBJ2-1, the V gene TRBV5-1, with D maybe TRBD1 (6 bases). Germline CDR1 reads SGHRS; CDR2 reads YFSETQ. V was clipped by 2 bases and J by 6 bases, with 12 bases between them. The CDR3 loop spans 14 amino acids. CDR3 DNA sequence: TGCGCCAGCAGCTTATTACAGGGCTCCAATGAGCAGTTCTTC. It translates to CASSLLQGSNEQFF.

The table lists this clonotype with a few counts. The rearrangement links TRBV20-1 to TRBJ1-2; D unresolved. The V gene lost 0 bases and the J gene lost 0 bases, with 11 bases spanning the gap. The CDR3 runs to 15 residues. The germline CDR1 and CDR2 sequences are DFQATT and SNEGSKA (reference sequence). The CDR3 sequence: CSARDRSGANYGYTF. CDR3 DNA: TGCAGTGCTAGAGATCGGTCGGGAGCTAACTATGGCTACACCTTC.

V usage is TRBV5-1 and J usage is TRBJ2-7; D gene uncertain. From germline, CDR1 is SGHRS and CDR2 YFSETQ. The V gene lost 5 bases and the J gene lost 5 bases, with 14 bases spanning the gap. This CDR3 is built from 13 residues. The chain's CDR3 is CASSKLGFDEQYF. The CDR3 DNA sequence: TGCGCCAGCAGTAAGCTCGGGTTCGACGAGCAGTACTTC.

This chain uses TRBV29-1 with TRBJ1-1; 7 bases align to TRBD1. The ends lost 4 bases at V and 4 bases at J; junction bases unmatched: 15. Per the germline V gene, CDR1 is SQVTM and CDR2 is ANQGSEA. This CDR3 has 16 residues. CDR3 sequence: CSVAPRGLMLGTEAFF. For the CDR3, the DNA is TGCAGCGTTGCTCCCAGGGGGTTGATGTTGGGCACTGAAGCTTTCTTT.

This clonotype was seen repeatedly, ten times or more. This chain joins TRBV5-1 and TRBJ1-1; D ambiguous. The germline CDR1 and CDR2 sequences are SGHRS and YFSETQ. The ends were cut back, 0 bases at V and 5 bases at J, with 11 bases in the middle. This CDR3 spans 14 amino acids. The CDR3 sequence is CASSLEAGETEAFF. DNA of the CDR3: TGCGCCAGCAGCTTGGAGGCCGGGGAAACTGAAGCTTTCTTT.

This chain uses TRBV14 with TRBJ2-3; D is unresolved. The CDR3 covers 13 residues. Germline lookup yields CDR1 SGHDN and CDR2 FVKESK. V dropped 1 base and J dropped 4 bases, with 6 bases sitting between them. The CDR3 here is CASSQVRADTQYF. The CDR3 DNA reads as TGTGCCAGCAGCCAAGTAAGGGCAGATACGCAGTATTTT.

By its share, this clonotype is medium-sized (0.01 to 0.1%). The V and J genes are TRBV28 and TRBJ1-2; D possibly corresponds to TRBD1 (6 bases). The V gene's germline CDR1 is MDHEN and CDR2 SYDVKM. V was pared by 3 bases and J by 7 bases, with 9 bases between. The CDR3 is 12 amino acids. The CDR3 reads CASSFRGGGYTF. The CDR3 DNA follows: TGTGCCAGCAGTTTCAGGGGCGGTGGCTACACCTTC.

This clonotype has more than one count but fewer than ten. The J gene is TRBJ2-1, the V gene TRBV7-2, with 7 bases that match TRBD2. This CDR3 is built from 15 residues. Losses at the gene ends were 1 base for V and 1 base for J; bases not matched to a gene: 1. The germline V gene encodes CDR1 SGHTA and CDR2 FQGNSA. For the CDR3, the DNA is TGTGCCAGCAGCTTAGAGGGACTATCCTACAATGAGCAGTTCTTC. Translating it yields CASSLEGLSYNEQFF.

V usage is TRBV5-1 and J usage is TRBJ2-5; D gene unclear. V lost 1 base and J lost 0, with 13 bases in between. Germline V gives CDR1 SGHRS, CDR2 YFSETQ. CDR3 length equals 16 residues. The CDR3 nucleotides are TGCGCCAGCAGCTTGCCCCAGGACGGTTACCAAGAGACCCAGTACTTC. As protein: CASSLPQDGYQETQYF.

This clonotype was recorded many times. This chain uses TRBV7-2 with TRBJ1-1; no reliable D call. CDR3 length: 14 amino acids. Germline V gene data show CDR1 as SGHTA and CDR2 as FQGNSA. V was clipped by 5 bases and J by 7 bases, with 17 bases between them. The CDR3 reads CASSPRIGRDEAFF. Written as DNA, the CDR3 is TGTGCCAGCAGCCCAAGGATTGGGAGAGATGAAGCTTTCTTT.

The chain is built from TRBV5-1 and TRBJ2-3; 8 bases agree with TRBD2. The CDR3 covers 12 residues. The germline gives CDR1 SGHRS, CDR2 YFSETQ. Unmatched junction bases numbered 2, after V lost 5 bases and J lost 6 bases. The CDR3 nucleotides read TGCGCCAGCAGGCCGGGGGGGGATACGCAGTATTTT. Translation gives CASRPGGDTQYF. Full variable domain (remainder filled in from reference TRBV5-1 and TRBJ2-3): KAGVTQTPRYLIKTRGQQVTLSCSPISGHRSVSWYQQTPGQGLQFLFEYFSETQRNKGNFPGRFSGRQFSNSRSEMNVSTLELGDSALYLCASRPGGDTQYFGPGTRLTVL.

This clonotype was seen repeatedly, ten times or more. This chain links TRBV2 with TRBJ2-3; 11 nucleotides agree with TRBD2. The germline gives CDR1 SNHLY, CDR2 FYNNEI. The V gene end was trimmed by 7 bases and the J gene end by 2 bases; junction bases not matched to a gene: 2. The length of the CDR3 is 14 residues. The CDR3 DNA is TGTGCCAGCATTAGCGGGGGGGTCACAGATACGCAGTATTTT. Amino acids: CASISGGVTDTQYF.

In this sample, this clonotype turned up many times. The chain couples TRBV11-3 to TRBJ2-7; D call uncertain. This CDR3 is built from 15 residues. The ends were cut back, 6 bases at V and 4 bases at J, with 19 bases in the middle. The V gene's germline CDR1 is SGHNT and CDR2 YENEEA. The CDR3 loop reads CASSQTLTRPYEQYF. CDR3 bases: TGTGCCAGCAGTCAAACCCTGACACGTCCATACGAGCAGTACTTC.

The chain joins TRBV9 to TRBJ2-7; TRBD1 matches at 10 bases. The CDR3 consists of 15 residues. Trimming took 2 bases from V and 3 from J; bases not matched to a gene: 5. Germline assignment: CDR1 SGDLS and CDR2 YYNGEE. CDR3 loop: CASSVGTGVNYEQYF. The CDR3 DNA sequence: TGTGCCAGCAGCGTCGGGACAGGGGTTAACTACGAGCAGTACTTC.

V usage is TRBV3-1 and J usage is TRBJ2-1; 7 nucleotides align to TRBD1. With V trimmed by 6 bases and J by 5 bases, 16 bases remained unmatched. This CDR3 is 17 amino acids long. Germline values: CDR1 LGHDT, CDR2 YNNKEL (reference sequence). CDR3 loop: CASSLSRHADRHNEQFF. Here the CDR3 DNA reads TGTGCCAGCAGTCTTTCTAGACATGCGGACAGGCACAATGAGCAGTTCTTC.

This clonotype was observed many times. The chain is built from TRBV25-1 and TRBJ2-1; TRBD1 matches at 11 bases. There are 15 residues in the CDR3. Trimming at V came to 2 bases and at J to 6 bases, leaving 3 bases not matched to a gene. Germline V gene lookup returns CDR1 MGHDK and CDR2 SYGVNS. The CDR3 DNA is TGTGCCAGCAGTGAAGTCGGGACAGGGGGCAATGAGCAGTTCTTC. This sequence encodes CASSEVGTGGNEQFF.

This chain uses TRBV6-9 with TRBJ2-1; 9 bases line up with TRBD1. Germline V lookup: CDR1 MNHGY, CDR2 SVAAGI. Unmatched junction bases numbered 7, after V lost 8 bases and J lost 8 bases. The CDR3 has 13 residues. The CDR3 bases are TGTGCCAGCTCCGGCCGGGACAGGGATGAGCAGTTCTTC. Encoded protein: CASSGRDRDEQFF.